This T cell receptor beta chain was recorded in a study of T cells in Graves' hyperthyroidism and ophthalmopathy (dated by TCRdb to the late 2010s). Notes on the research overall: Peripheral blood samples were taken at the time of initial diagnosis, prior to any treatment. Prospective prediction of ophthalmopathy was tested in an independent validation cohort consisting of under 20 hyperthyroidism patients and around 16 patients who later progressed to ophthalmopathy. The 75 to 100 discovery patients were randomly split 7:3 into training and test sets. In addition, the study compared T-cell repertoires in thyroid tissue and in blood from five to seven Graves' hyperthyroidism patients. According to the paper, TCR Vbeta CDR3 sequencing was carried out on 120 to 150 peripheral blood samples, which came from about 45 ophthalmopathy, around 74 hyperthyroidism and approximately 17 progressor patients. After sampling, hyperthyroidism patients received methimazole starting at 30 mg daily, and ophthalmopathy patients received high-dose intravenous methylprednisolone. TCR V-J signatures able to tell the groups apart were searched for in a discovery cohort of more than 90 patients, of whom about 40 had Graves' ophthalmopathy and 57 had stable Graves' hyperthyroidism.

What the authors observed across the whole study: Sample size was not statistically predetermined, and investigators were not blinded to group allocation. Most expanded thyroid clonotypes (frequency above 0.001) were also detected in blood, a finding suggesting that blood repertoires may reflect thyroid immune responses. In validation, the model predicted progression to ophthalmopathy a median of roughly six months before onset, with approximately 70% sensitivity and more than 72% specificity. In cross-validation, a model built on a 13 V-J signature told ophthalmopathy apart from stable hyperthyroidism with about 90% sensitivity and approximately 81% specificity, and in testing the same model reached 80%/75%.

This clonotype was counted at least ten times. It has no known antigen specificity. Base quality data are lacking; no much larger clone is found one base away. Moderately to severely active disease, a Clinical Activity Score of at least 3, a NOSPECS grade of at least 4, and a duration under 3 months were present in ophthalmopathy patients. Patients with uncontrolled infections, other autoimmune diseases, pregnancy or lactation were excluded. Clinical symptoms, serum thyroxine and TRAb, thyroid ultrasound, and orbital computed tomography formed the basis for the diagnoses. PBMCs were separated from under 11 ml of fresh peripheral blood using Ficoll-Paque density gradient centrifugation. Total RNA was extracted using Trizol reagent, and RNA quality was assessed on an Agilent 2100 Bioanalyzer. The CDR3, cysteine through phenylalanine, is 15 amino acids long. CDR3 DNA only is kept here, 45 bases in frame from base 1. Trimming at the junction amounts to 0 bases on V and 2 bases on J, and the germline ends lie 14 bases apart. CDR1 and CDR2 (DFQATT, SNEGSKA) derive from the germline V gene (reference sequence).

The TCR beta CDR3 regions were amplified from RNA transcripts. The TCR CDR3 was subjected to a first round of RT-PCR using the HTBI primer set and the Qiagen OneStep RT-PCR kit. The libraries were constructed in a second round of multiplex PCR and then size-selected and purified. Sequencing of the libraries was done on an Illumina HiSeq2000 using paired-end 100 bp reads. As for the authors' bioinformatics: SOAPnuke was used to process the raw data, removing reads that contained adapters or uncalled bases, had a mean Phred below 15, or lacked an exact match to the constant primer or identifier. COPE v1.2.5 was used to merge high-quality paired reads, and clonotypes were defined as unique nucleotide sequences. MiTCR v1.1 was used to align clonotypes to the IMGT TRBV, TRBD and TRBJ reference segments. The analysis was restricted to V-J combinations with a frequency above 0.0001, which together covered over 99% of the repertoires. The TCS score was defined as the ratio of F50 (clonal expansion) to E x V (chaos), calculated using BLOSUM62-based TCRdist between CDR3 peptides within each V-J. Welch's t-statistics and random forest reduced 500 to 550 V-J features to under 15, which were used in a naive Bayes classifier (R e1071). TCRdb cleaned the public reads at Q25 with fastp, built clones with MiXCR and kept in-frame beta chains. Identical CDR3 protein sequences are pooled into one entry, listed with their most common genes and DNA. TCRdb, not the authors, supplied the V and J calls. This sample comprises 500,000 to 650,000 distinct CDR3 sequences, just under 20% of them detected only once. Around 50% of the sample belongs to the ten largest clones.

Source material: blood. This clonotype originated in a man aged 40-55 years with Graves' ophthalmopathy. The chain is encoded by TRBV20-1 joined to TRBJ2-7, with TRBD2 perhaps the D gene, on 5 matching bases. The CDR3 has the sequence CSARDRRAATYEQYF. The bases read TGCAGTGCTAGAGACCGCAGAGCGGCCACCTACGAGCAGTACTTC.